One sample yielded the 5 T cell receptor beta chains listed below, sequenced in a study of T cells in women clearing cervical HPV infection (dated by TCRdb to the late 2010s). The library came from the immunoSEQ multiplex PCR assay. Entries here come from immuneACCESS through TCRdb and include only in-frame sequences with V and J called. Some clones fail to appear in such tables; in the studies checked, an unresolved V gene covers under half of the shortfall, and the cause of the remainder is unknown. This sample's table has entries for about 30,000 clones. The ten largest clones represent 4.2% of the sample. The sequencing input was blood buffy coat. These receptors came from a woman aged 18 to 75 with a cervical HPV16 infection that either progressed to CIN3+ or cleared (not recorded which).

CDR3 DNA (partial): TGTGCCAGCAGCCTTACTAGCGGGAGTACAGATACG. It yields the protein CASSLTSGSTDT. The entire CDR3 reads CASSLTSGSTDTQYF. V usage is TRBV7-9 and J usage is TRBJ2-3; 11 bases fit TRBD2. Coverage ceases 3 residues before the CDR3 finishes, and the germline J gene fills in the end. The ends lost 5 bases at V and 3 bases at J; junction bases unmatched: 4. This CDR3 is built from 15 residues. Germline lookup yields CDR1 SEHNR and CDR2 FQNEAQ (reference sequence). The complete variable domain, with remaining parts taken from reference TRBV7-9 and TRBJ2-3, reads DTGVSQNPRHKITKRGQNVTFRCDPISEHNRLYWYRQTLGQGPEFLTYFQNEAQLEKSRLLSDRFSAERPKGSFSTLEIQRTEQGDSAMYLCASSLTSGSTDTQYFGPGTRLTVL.

With regard to this clone: The read ends 3 residues before the CDR3 terminus; that terminus is restored from the germline J gene. This chain links TRBV5-1 with TRBJ1-2, with 8 bases fitting TRBD1. This CDR3 is built from 15 residues. V was pared by 4 bases and J by 7 bases, with 12 bases of the junction left unmatched. The germline gives CDR1 SGHRS, CDR2 YFSETQ. The part of the CDR3 DNA that was read is TGCGCCAGCAGCATTGGGGACAGGTCCCGGGGTGGC. Translation: CASSIGDRSRGG. The CDR3, in full, reads CASSIGDRSRGGYTF.

As to this clone: The read ends 3 residues shy of where the CDR3 ends; the end is completed using the germline J gene. The chain recombines TRBV2 with TRBJ2-5, with 7 bases aligning to TRBD2. Germline-derived CDR1 and CDR2 are SNHLY and FYNNEI. V lost 3 bases to trimming and J lost 5 bases; unmatched junction nucleotides: 9. The CDR3 has 15 residues. The CDR3 sequence: CASSDRAMGGETQYF. The sequenced part of the CDR3 DNA is TGTGCCAGCAGTGATAGGGCGATGGGGGGGGAGACC.

Comments on this clone: The CDR3 end is not reached by the read, which stops 3 residues before it; the germline J gene fills it in. The V gene is TRBV7-2, the J gene TRBJ2-7; 8 positions match TRBD1. Germline V CDR1 and CDR2: SGHTA, FQGNSA. J was trimmed by 2 bases and V by 4 bases; bases with no gene match: 4. The CDR3 contains 14 residues. The CDR3 reads CASSSRQGPYEQYF. The covered CDR3 bases are TGTGCCAGCAGCTCCCGACAGGGGCCCTACGAG.

Points on this clone: The read ends 3 residues early relative to the CDR3; the germline J gene fills the gap. This chain connects TRBV2 to TRBJ2-7; 8 positions match TRBD2. This CDR3 spans 12 amino acids. J lost 4 bases, V lost 11 bases, and 7 bases had no gene match. Germline V lookup: CDR1 SNHLY, CDR2 FYNNEI. The part of the CDR3 DNA that was read is TGTGCCGCCCGGGGGGGTAGGTACGAG. The encoded protein is CAARGGRYE. The whole CDR3 sequence is CAARGGRYEQYF.